The text below deals with one T cell receptor (beta chain). Its antigen has not been determined. No much larger clone exists at a distance of one base, and base qualities are not known. This sample was sequenced with an Illumina NovaSeq 6000. TCRalpha and TCRbeta cDNA libraries were built by 5'RACE with constant-segment primers, adding sample barcodes and unique molecular identifiers. RNA was extracted from every sample with Trizol reagent. Amplification of the libraries took two PCR steps, and the second step added a second sample barcode plus Illumina TruSeq adapters. The libraries were sequenced on an Illumina NovaSeq using 2 x 150 bp paired-end reads. In the authors' own workflow: With migec v1.2.7, reads were demultiplexed and then collapsed into UMI-guided consensus sequences. Using mixcr v2.1.11, the UMI consensuses were aligned to TRA and TRB V and J templates and assembled into clonotypes. A clonotype was counted as expanded or contracted only if both edgeR and NoisET called the change significant, with noise models trained on biological replicates. For edgeR calls, a false discovery rate-adjusted p below 0.01 and a log2 fold-change threshold of 1 were applied. As an exploratory analysis of dynamics, PCA with hierarchical clustering was applied to max-normalized trajectories of the 1000 most abundant clonotypes. The CD4 or CD8 phenotype of responding clones was assigned using the separately sequenced CD4+ and CD8+ repertoires. TCRdb's own reprocessing of the public reads used fastp at Q25 and MiXCR and kept productive beta chains. CDR3 protein sequences are deduplicated, and each keeps its most common genes and DNA. What appears here as the V and J calls and clone size reflects TCRdb's work, not the paper's. In this sample the table shows about 260,000 distinct CDR3 sequences, around 15% of which occur a single time. The ten biggest clones cover roughly a fifth of the sample.

The data stem from a study of T-cell memory formation after mild COVID-19 (dated by TCRdb to the early 2020s). Study-wide context: Most TCR sequence clusters were specific to one of the two donors. The cohort was made up of two young adult volunteers, one female and one male, who were previously healthy. Longitudinal TCRalpha and TCRbeta repertoire sequencing tracked T-cell clones expanding and contracting after mild COVID-19 in a couple of donors. Broader findings and caveats from the paper: The study included only a couple of mild cases, and larger cohorts that include severe cases with pre-infection samples were judged to be necessary. Some responding clones were detected in pre-infection memory, which suggested that pre-existing cross-reactive memory T cells had joined the SARS-CoV-2 response. SARS-CoV-2 specificity was not confirmed for the second-wave clones peaking on day 37. Contracting CD4+ clones turned up mainly in the CM and EM memory subsets, whereas EMRA was where CD8+ clones were enriched. Clones contracting from day 15 to 85 had balanced CD4/CD8 phenotypes, while a second wave expanding from day 15 to 37 was biased towards CD4+.

V is pruned by 3 bases and J by 1 base, leaving 2 bases of the junction without a gene match. From the cysteine up to the phenylalanine, the CDR3 has a length of 15 residues. Of the read, only the CDR3 DNA is kept; its 45 bases are in frame from base 1. Reading the germline V gene gives CDR1 SGHRS and CDR2 YFSETQ. Ficoll-Paque density gradient centrifugation was the method used to isolate PBMCs. The sequence links TRBV5-1 to TRBJ2-2; 8 central nucleotides agree with TRBD2. Material for sequencing was PBMCs or a T cell subset sorted from them (not recorded which). The TCR sequence derives from a man between 18 and 35 years old who had mild COVID-19 (a few samples of this study predate the infection). The sample titles of this study are shuffled in the database, so cell type and time point are left out; the donor was told from shared clones. The DNA reads as follows: TGCGCCAGCAGCTGGGGACTAGAGAACACCGGGGAGCTGTTTTTT. Its product reads: CASSWGLENTGELFF.